Listed here are 11 T cell receptor beta chains from one sample, sequenced in a study of beta chain features in type 1 diabetes (dated by TCRdb to about 2018). Library method: the immunoSEQ multiplex PCR assay. All of the isolated RNA was reverse transcribed with the High Capacity cDNA Reverse Transcription Kit, so expressed TCRB transcripts were sequenced. Drawn from immuneACCESS, this table holds only the in-frame rearrangements with V and J called that TCRdb kept. Clones are partly lost; checked studies trace under half to an unresolved V gene and leave the rest unexplained. This sample comprises 310,000 or so clones, 11% of them detected only once. Together, the top ten hold 0.015% of the sample. Specimen: naive CD4+ T cells from blood. This specimen's cell subset or site label, per the study, means: true naive CD4+ T cells. Source of these receptors: a woman aged 25 to 39 in good health.

The V call is TRBV28, the J call TRBJ1-4; 7 bases map to TRBD1. Germline loops: CDR1 MDHEN, CDR2 SYDVKM. The CDR3 length is 17 residues. V was clipped by 5 bases and J by 1 base; unmatched bases: 10. The CDR3: CASSPDRAGGTNEKLFF. The CDR3 DNA sequence: TGTGCCAGCAGTCCAGACAGGGCGGGAGGAACTAATGAAAAACTGTTTTTT.

The chain joins TRBV19 to TRBJ2-1; a weak D match, TRBD1 (6 bases). Germline V gene sequence: CDR1 LNHDA, CDR2 SQIVND (reference sequence). The CDR3 consists of 16 residues. The V end lost 4 bases, the J end lost 5 bases, and 18 bases lay between the germline ends. This CDR3 reads CASSTLDRQLHNEQFF. The CDR3 nucleotides are TGTGCCAGTAGTACCTTAGACAGGCAACTCCACAATGAGCAGTTCTTC.

This clone was counted at least ten times. The chain couples TRBV15 to TRBJ2-1, with TRBD2 identical over 14 bases. The length of the CDR3 is 15 residues. J was trimmed by 12 bases and V by 1 base; bases with no gene match: 5. Germline CDR1 is LNHNV and CDR2 is YYDKDF (reference sequence). CDR3 amino acids: CATSRGLAGGPSQFF. The CDR3 region has the DNA TGTGCCACCAGCAGAGGACTAGCGGGAGGGCCATCGCAGTTCTTC.

This clone has just a few counts. V gene TRBV2 combines with J gene TRBJ2-2; possibly TRBD2 for D (5 bases). There are 14 residues in the CDR3. With 3 bases removed from V and 5 bases from J, the gap between germline ends came to 10 bases. Germline CDR1 reads SNHLY; CDR2 reads FYNNEI. DNA for the CDR3: TGTGCCAGCAGTGATGTGCCGGGAACCGGGGAGCTGTTTTTT. Amino acid sequence: CASSDVPGTGELFF.

This clone was detected a few times. J is TRBJ2-2 and V is TRBV28, with D possibly matching TRBD1 (5 bases). Trimming shortened V by 3 bases and J by 1 base, and 9 bases separated the two germline ends. The germline gives CDR1 MDHEN, CDR2 SYDVKM. The CDR3 has 15 amino acids. The DNA of the CDR3 is TGTGCCAGCAGTTTTCCTCAGGGGAACACCGGGGAGCTGTTTTTT. This sequence encodes CASSFPQGNTGELFF.

The genes are TRBV9 and TRBJ1-3, with D hard to call. The length of the CDR3 is 14 residues. V gave up 3 bases and J gave up 0 bases, with 7 bases separating them. The germline gives CDR1 SGDLS, CDR2 YYNGEE. In nucleotides, the CDR3 is TGTGCCAGCAGCGGAGGATTCTCTGGAAACACCATATATTTT. As protein: CASSGGFSGNTIYF.

The chain links TRBV6-5 to TRBJ2-1; TRBD2 matches at 12 bases. V was clipped by 4 bases and J by 8 bases; unmatched bases: 6. The germline V gene has CDR1 MNHEY and CDR2 SVGAGI. CDR3 size: 15 residues. The CDR3 sequence: CASSLRLAGVYEQFF. The DNA for the CDR3 is TGTGCCAGCAGTTTGCGACTAGCGGGAGTGTATGAGCAGTTCTTC.

J is TRBJ1-1 and V is TRBV7-2, with 7 bases that match TRBD1. With 1 base clipped from V and 1 base from J, the junction kept 6 bases outside the gene matches. CDR1 is SGHTA, CDR2 FQGNSA, per germline. The CDR3 has 16 amino acids. CDR3 loop: CASSLVDYRGNTEAFF. The CDR3 DNA is TGTGCCAGCAGCTTAGTCGATTACAGGGGGAACACTGAAGCTTTCTTT. The full variable domain, with the rest looked up from reference TRBV7-2 and TRBJ1-1, is GAGVSQSPSNKVTEKGKDVELRCDPISGHTALYWYRQSLGQGLEFLIYFQGNSAPDKSGLPSDRFSAERTGGSVSTLTIQRTQQEDSAVYLCASSLVDYRGNTEAFFGQGTRLTVV.

The genes are TRBV6-6 and TRBJ2-1, with 11 bases that match TRBD2. Germline loops: CDR1 MNHNY, CDR2 SVGAGI (reference sequence). The V segment lost 5 bases and the J segment 5 bases; nucleotides outside the gene matches: 2. This CDR3 has 14 residues. CDR3 protein: CASSGTSGDNEQFF. Written as DNA, the CDR3 is TGTGCCAGCAGTGGGACTAGCGGAGACAATGAGCAGTTCTTC.

This clone has just a few counts. The chain links TRBV27 to TRBJ1-1; the D is unclear. From germline, CDR1 is MNHEY and CDR2 SMNVEV (reference sequence). Between the trimmed V and J ends, which lost 1 base and 4 bases, there was a span of 7 bases. This CDR3 is built from 13 residues. The CDR3 coding sequence is TGTGCCAGCAGTTTATTTGCGGGCACTGAAGCTTTCTTT. Amino acids: CASSLFAGTEAFF.

V and J are TRBV28 and TRBJ1-4; 7 nucleotides line up with TRBD1. This CDR3 spans 15 amino acids. Germline V CDR1 and CDR2: MDHEN, SYDVKM. V trimming: 5 bases; J trimming: 8 bases; junction bases outside the gene matches: 11. The CDR3 region is CASSPPTGTQEKLFF. The CDR3 region has the DNA TGTGCCAGCAGTCCACCGACAGGGACCCAGGAAAAACTGTTTTTT.